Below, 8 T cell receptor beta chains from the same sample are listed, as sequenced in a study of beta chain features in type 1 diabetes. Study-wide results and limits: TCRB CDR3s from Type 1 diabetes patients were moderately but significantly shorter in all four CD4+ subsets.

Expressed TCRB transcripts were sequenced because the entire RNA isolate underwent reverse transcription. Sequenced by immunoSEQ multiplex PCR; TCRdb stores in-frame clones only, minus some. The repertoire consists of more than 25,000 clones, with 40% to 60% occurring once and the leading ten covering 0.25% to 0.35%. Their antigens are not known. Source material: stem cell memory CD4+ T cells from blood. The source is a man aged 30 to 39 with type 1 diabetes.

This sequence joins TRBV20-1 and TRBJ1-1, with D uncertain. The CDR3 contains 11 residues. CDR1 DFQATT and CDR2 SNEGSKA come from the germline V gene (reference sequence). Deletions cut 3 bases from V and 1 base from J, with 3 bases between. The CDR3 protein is CSASGNTEAFF. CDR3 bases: TGCAGTGCTAGCGGGAACACTGAAGCTTTCTTT.

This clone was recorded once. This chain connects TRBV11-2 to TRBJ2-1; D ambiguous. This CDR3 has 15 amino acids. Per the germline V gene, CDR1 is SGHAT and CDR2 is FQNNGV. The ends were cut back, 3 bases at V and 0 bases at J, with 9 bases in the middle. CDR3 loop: CASSFQVNSYNEQFF. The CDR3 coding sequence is TGTGCCAGCAGCTTTCAGGTGAACTCCTACAATGAGCAGTTCTTC.

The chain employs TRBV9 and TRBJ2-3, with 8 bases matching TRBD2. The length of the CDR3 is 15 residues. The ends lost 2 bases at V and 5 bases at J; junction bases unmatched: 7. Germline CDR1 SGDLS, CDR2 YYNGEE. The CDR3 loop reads CASSVRGGQGDTQYF. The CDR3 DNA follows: TGTGCCAGCAGCGTTCGGGGGGGCCAAGGAGATACGCAGTATTTT.

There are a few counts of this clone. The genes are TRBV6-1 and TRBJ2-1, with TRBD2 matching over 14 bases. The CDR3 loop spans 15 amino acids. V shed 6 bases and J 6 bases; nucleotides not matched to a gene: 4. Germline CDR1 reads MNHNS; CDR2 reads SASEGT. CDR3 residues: CASRSGLAGGNEQFF. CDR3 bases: TGTGCCAGCAGATCAGGACTAGCGGGAGGCAATGAGCAGTTCTTC.

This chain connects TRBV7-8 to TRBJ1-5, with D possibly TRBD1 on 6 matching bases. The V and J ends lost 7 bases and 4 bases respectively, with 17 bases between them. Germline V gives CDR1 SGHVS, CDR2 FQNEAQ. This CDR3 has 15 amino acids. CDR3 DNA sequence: TGTGCCAGCATCCAGGGGCGGGGGAGGAATCAGCCCCAGCATTTT. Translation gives CASIQGRGRNQPQHF.

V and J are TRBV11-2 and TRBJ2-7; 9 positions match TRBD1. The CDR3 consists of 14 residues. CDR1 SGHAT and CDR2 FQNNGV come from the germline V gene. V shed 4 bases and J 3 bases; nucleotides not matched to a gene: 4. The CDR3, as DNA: TGTGCCAGCAGCTCTAACAGGGGGCTCTACGAGCAGTACTTC. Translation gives CASSSNRGLYEQYF.

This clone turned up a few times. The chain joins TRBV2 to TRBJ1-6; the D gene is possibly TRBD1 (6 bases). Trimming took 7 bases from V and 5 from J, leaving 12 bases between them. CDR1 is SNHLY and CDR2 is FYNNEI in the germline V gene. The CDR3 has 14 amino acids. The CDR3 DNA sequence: TGTGCCAGCACCCCCCAGGGGAATAATTCACCCCTCCACTTT. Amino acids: CASTPQGNNSPLHF.

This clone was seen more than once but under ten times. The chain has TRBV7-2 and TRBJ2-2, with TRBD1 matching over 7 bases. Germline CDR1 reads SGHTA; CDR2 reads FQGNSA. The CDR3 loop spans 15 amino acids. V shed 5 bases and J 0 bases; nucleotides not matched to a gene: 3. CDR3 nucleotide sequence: TGTGCCAGCAGCCCGCAGGGGGCGAACACCGGGGAGCTGTTTTTT. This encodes CASSPQGANTGELFF.